This T cell receptor beta chain was retrieved from a study of radiation and T cells in renal cell carcinoma. The assay was immunoSEQ multiplex PCR, and TCRdb's table has in-frame clones only and misses some. The sample records 50,000 to 70,000 clones, about three quarters being singletons. Documented time point: blood 4 weeks post-SBRT, at nephrectomy. As for treatment: 15 Gy SBRT to primary tumor, nephrectomy 4 weeks later. Clear cell pathology was present in this patient's renal cell carcinoma. Germline loops: CDR1 SGHDN, CDR2 FVKESK. CDR3 length equals 14 residues. With V trimmed by 4 bases and J by 3 bases, 5 bases remained unmatched.

Sequenced material: blood, taken from a patient whose treatment included radiotherapy and nephrectomy. This chain joins TRBV14 and TRBJ2-5, with TRBD2 identical over 7 bases. The TCR originated in a man in his 60s with renal cell carcinoma. The CDR3 is CASSPRDYKETQYF. The CDR3 DNA reads as TGTGCCAGCAGCCCTCGGGACTACAAAGAGACCCAGTACTTC.